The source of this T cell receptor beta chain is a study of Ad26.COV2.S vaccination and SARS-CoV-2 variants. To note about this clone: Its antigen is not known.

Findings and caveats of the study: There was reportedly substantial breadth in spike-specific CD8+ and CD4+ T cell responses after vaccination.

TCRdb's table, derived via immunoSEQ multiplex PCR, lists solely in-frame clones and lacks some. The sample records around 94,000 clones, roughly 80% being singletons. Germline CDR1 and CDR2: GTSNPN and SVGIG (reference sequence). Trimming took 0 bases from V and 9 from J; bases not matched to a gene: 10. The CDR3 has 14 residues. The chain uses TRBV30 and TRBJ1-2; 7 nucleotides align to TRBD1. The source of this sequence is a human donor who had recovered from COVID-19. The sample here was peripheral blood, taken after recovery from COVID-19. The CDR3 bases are TGTGCCTGGAGTGTGAAGGGGGCGAGCCGGCGCTACACCTTC. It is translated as CAWSVKGASRRYTF.